The rows below give T cell receptor beta chains drawn from one sample of a study of blood T cells in healthy people across ages. TCRdb ran MiXCR on the 5' RACE reads and lists one entry per CDR3 protein. The sample shows 650,000 to 700,000 distinct CDR3 sequences, roughly half of them seen only once. Sample: blood. The receptors were gathered from a woman of 80 years or more in good health. CDR3s include the opening cysteine and the closing phenylalanine or tryptophan. Fields, in order: CDR3 protein, CDR3 DNA, J gene, D gene, clone size, V gene. The D gene is left open where the match is weak. Size is omitted from some rows. Given values are once, few, many or a class for expanded clones.

cdr3_aa: CAIILAGEYNEQFF; cdr3_nt: TGTGCCATCATACTAGCGGGAGAGTACAATGAGCAGTTCTTC; j_call: TRBJ2-1; d_call: TRBD2; clone_size: .; v_call: TRBV10-3
cdr3_aa: CSAGGGGAYNEQFF; cdr3_nt: TGCAGTGCTGGCGGCGGGGGGGCTTACAATGAGCAGTTCTTC; j_call: TRBJ2-1; d_call: TRBD2; clone_size: .; v_call: TRBV20-1
cdr3_aa: CASYFRDRDTDTQYF; cdr3_nt: TGCGCCAGCTACTTCCGGGACAGGGACACAGATACGCAGTATTTT; j_call: TRBJ2-3; d_call: TRBD1; clone_size: .; v_call: TRBV5-1
cdr3_aa: CASSLGRSGENEKLFF; cdr3_nt: TGTGCCAGCAGCTTAGGGCGGTCAGGGGAAAACGAAAAACTGTTTTTT; j_call: TRBJ1-4; d_call: .; clone_size: .; v_call: TRBV7-2
cdr3_aa: CASSLALPGGSYNEQFF; cdr3_nt: TGTGCCAGCTCACTTGCTCTCCCCGGGGGTAGCTACAATGAGCAGTTCTTC; j_call: TRBJ2-1; d_call: .; clone_size: .; v_call: TRBV18
cdr3_aa: CAISDGVGNEQYF; cdr3_nt: TGTGCCATCAGTGACGGAGTGGGCAATGAGCAGTACTTC; j_call: TRBJ2-5; d_call: .; clone_size: few; v_call: TRBV10-3
cdr3_aa: CSVAGTEQYEQFF; cdr3_nt: TGCAGTGTCGCCGGGACCGAGCAGTATGAGCAGTTCTTC; j_call: TRBJ2-1; d_call: .; clone_size: many; v_call: TRBV20-1
cdr3_aa: CATSRDGDNEQYF; cdr3_nt: TGTGCCACCAGCAGAGATGGAGACAATGAGCAGTACTTC; j_call: TRBJ2-5; d_call: .; clone_size: .; v_call: TRBV15
cdr3_aa: CSAPPRGLNSPLHF; cdr3_nt: TGCAGTGCCCCCCCAAGGGGGCTGAATTCACCCCTCCACTTT; j_call: TRBJ1-6; d_call: TRBD1; clone_size: .; v_call: TRBV20-1
cdr3_aa: CSVEDDGGWEDTQYF; cdr3_nt: TGCAGCGTTGAAGACGACGGGGGGTGGGAAGATACGCAGTATTTT; j_call: TRBJ2-3; d_call: TRBD2; clone_size: once; v_call: TRBV29-1
cdr3_aa: CSARGRGMNTEAFF; cdr3_nt: TGCAGTGCCCGGGGGAGGGGCATGAACACTGAAGCTTTCTTT; j_call: TRBJ1-1; d_call: .; clone_size: .; v_call: TRBV20-1
cdr3_aa: CASSTGRGNTIYF; cdr3_nt: TGTGCCAGCAGTACGGGACGTGGAAACACCATATATTTT; j_call: TRBJ1-3; d_call: .; clone_size: few; v_call: TRBV2
cdr3_aa: CASSPSQYGTQYF; cdr3_nt: TGTGCCAGCAGCCCCAGTCAGTACGGGACCCAGTACTTC; j_call: TRBJ2-5; d_call: .; clone_size: .; v_call: TRBV6-2/TRBV6-3
cdr3_aa: CASSFAGGTEAFF; cdr3_nt: TGTGCCAGCAGTTTTGCGGGGGGCACTGAAGCTTTCTTT; j_call: TRBJ1-1; d_call: .; clone_size: few; v_call: TRBV12-3/TRBV12-4
cdr3_aa: CASRDGANYGYTF; cdr3_nt: TGTGCGAGCAGGGACGGAGCTAACTATGGCTACACCTTC; j_call: TRBJ1-2; d_call: .; clone_size: many; v_call: TRBV25-1
cdr3_aa: CASRSGTASSYNEQFF; cdr3_nt: TGTGCCAGCAGGTCCGGGACAGCCAGCTCCTACAATGAGCAGTTCTTC; j_call: TRBJ2-1; d_call: TRBD1; clone_size: many; v_call: TRBV28
cdr3_aa: CASSALTANLFNEQFF; cdr3_nt: TGTGCCAGCAGCGCCCTGACTGCGAACCTATTCAATGAGCAGTTCTTC; j_call: TRBJ2-1; d_call: .; clone_size: many; v_call: TRBV7-9
cdr3_aa: CSATLSQVYNSPLHF; cdr3_nt: TGCAGTGCTACACTGTCACAGGTTTATAATTCACCCCTCCACTTT; j_call: TRBJ1-6; d_call: .; clone_size: few; v_call: TRBV20-1